The 25 T cell receptor beta chains listed next were all sequenced from one sample in a study of shared clonotypes between healthy human individuals. Profiling relied on immunoSEQ multiplex PCR, and the TCRdb table lists in-frame clones only, not all of them. Of 2 million to 2.5 million clones in the sample, 85% to 95% are singletons; the top ten hold about 0.41%. Sequenced material: naive CD4+ T cells from PBMCs. Stated subset: CD45RA+ positively selected. Receptors originate from a man aged 18 to 30 in good health. Some clones in this sample may be carry-over from other donors' samples.

The chain combines TRBV7-3 with TRBJ2-3; 11 positions match TRBD1. Germline trimming cut 2 bases from V and 1 base from J; bases unmatched to any gene: 2. In germline, CDR1 is SGHTA, CDR2 FQGTGA. The CDR3 is 16 residues long. CDR3 in amino acids: CASSLGQGAGTDTQYF. The CDR3 nucleotides are TGTGCCAGCAGCTTAGGACAGGGGGCGGGCACAGATACGCAGTATTTT.

This rearrangement joins TRBV5-1 to TRBJ1-2, with D uncertain. V dropped 1 base and J dropped 3 bases, with 10 bases sitting between them. Germline values: CDR1 SGHRS, CDR2 YFSETQ. CDR3 length: 14 residues. As DNA, the CDR3 is TGCGCCAGCAGCTTGTTTGGGGATTACTATGGCTACACCTTC. Residues: CASSLFGDYYGYTF. The entire variable domain, with the rest obtained from reference TRBV5-1 and TRBJ1-2, is as follows: KAGVTQTPRYLIKTRGQQVTLSCSPISGHRSVSWYQQTPGQGLQFLFEYFSETQRNKGNFPGRFSGRQFSNSRSEMNVSTLELGDSALYLCASSLFGDYYGYTFGSGTRLTVV.

The rearrangement joins TRBV11-2 to TRBJ1-1; 8 bases match TRBD1. Per the germline V gene, CDR1 is SGHAT and CDR2 is FQNNGV. This CDR3 comprises 15 residues. V was pared by 5 bases and J by 5 bases, with 10 bases of the junction left unmatched. Here the CDR3 reads CASSPRQGMRTEAFF. The CDR3 coding sequence is TGTGCCAGCAGCCCGAGACAGGGGATGAGAACTGAAGCTTTCTTT. The full variable domain, its missing parts supplied by reference TRBV11-2 and TRBJ1-1, is EAGVAQSPRYKIIEKRQSVAFWCNPISGHATLYWYQQILGQGPKLLIQFQNNGVVDDSQLPKDRFSAERLKGVDSTLKIQPAKLEDSAVYLCASSPRQGMRTEAFFGQGTRLTVV.

V gene TRBV10-3 combines with J gene TRBJ1-2; no clear D. Germline assignment: CDR1 ENHRY and CDR2 SYGVKD. CDR3 length: 13 amino acids. The germline V and J ends were trimmed by 7 bases and 5 bases, with 14 bases remaining between them. The CDR3 loop is CAIKRPEEYGYTF. The CDR3 nucleotides are TGTGCCATCAAACGCCCCGAGGAATATGGCTACACCTTC.

The V and J genes are TRBV11-2 and TRBJ2-2; weak D call: TRBD1 (6 bases). This CDR3 comprises 16 residues. Deletions cut 5 bases from V and 5 bases from J, with 18 bases between. The germline V gene has CDR1 SGHAT and CDR2 FQNNGV. CDR3 bases: TGTGCCAGCAGCCGGGCCGGAATCAGGGGAACCGGGGAGCTGTTTTTT. It is translated as CASSRAGIRGTGELFF.

This clone was found once. J is TRBJ2-7 and V is TRBV18; 12 bases align to TRBD1. The J segment lost 6 bases and the V segment lost 5 bases, leaving 5 bases of the junction unmatched. From germline, CDR1 is KGHSH and CDR2 LQKENI. The CDR3 length is 14 residues. This CDR3 is CASSGDRGLGEQYF. CDR3 in DNA: TGTGCCAGCTCAGGGGACAGGGGGCTTGGCGAGCAGTACTTC.

In DNA, the CDR3 is TGTGCCAGCAGTTTGGGGACAGGGGCTTCACCCCTCCACTTT. Its translation is CASSLGTGASPLHF. The chain uses TRBV28 and TRBJ1-6; TRBD1 matches 10 bases. V gave up 3 bases and J gave up 9 bases; unmatched junction bases: 2. The CDR3 sequence is 14 residues long. Looked up from germline, CDR1 is MDHEN and CDR2 is SYDVKM.

This clone occurred once. The chain combines TRBV7-3 with TRBJ2-7; D call uncertain. Looked up from germline, CDR1 is SGHTA and CDR2 is FQGTGA. Deletions cut 1 base from V and 0 bases from J, with 10 bases between. The CDR3 sequence is 15 residues long. As DNA, the CDR3 is TGTGCCAGCAGCTTAATCTTCGATCGCTCCTACGAGCAGTACTTC. This sequence encodes CASSLIFDRSYEQYF.

J is TRBJ2-5 and V is TRBV10-3, with 7 nucleotides matching TRBD1. The CDR3 sequence is 14 residues long. Germline assignment: CDR1 ENHRY and CDR2 SYGVKD. V lost 5 bases to trimming and J lost 5 bases; unmatched junction nucleotides: 8. CDR3 in DNA: TGTGCCATCAGTCAGACAGGGAATAGGGAGACCCAGTACTTC. Encoded protein: CAISQTGNRETQYF.

Only one count was recorded for this clone. The chain carries TRBV4-1 and TRBJ2-5; D call uncertain. Trimming took off 3 bases at V and 0 bases at J, with 2 bases between the two ends. This CDR3 has 12 amino acids. Germline loops: CDR1 MGHRA, CDR2 YSYEKL. This chain's CDR3 is CASSQNQETQYF. CDR3 DNA sequence: TGCGCCAGCAGCCAGAACCAAGAGACCCAGTACTTC.

The chain has TRBV29-1 and TRBJ1-2; 7 bases align to TRBD1. Germline V CDR1 and CDR2: SQVTM, ANQGSEA. V lost 3 bases to trimming and J lost 5 bases; unmatched junction nucleotides: 12. The CDR3 totals 15 residues. Here the CDR3 reads CSVDETGQGLYGYTF. The CDR3 coding sequence is TGCAGCGTTGATGAGACAGGGCAGGGCCTGTATGGCTACACCTTC.

The CDR3 loop reads CASSQLRGTDTQYF. CDR3 nucleotides: TGCGCCAGCAGCCAACTCAGGGGGACAGATACGCAGTATTTT. The rearrangement links TRBV4-3 to TRBJ2-3; 7 nucleotides align to TRBD1. CDR1 is LGHNA, CDR2 YSLEER, per germline. The CDR3 loop spans 14 amino acids. V was clipped by 2 bases and J by 3 bases; unmatched bases: 2.

Comments on this clone: The same CDR3 is also encoded by other DNA sequences in this sample. The chain carries TRBV7-2 and TRBJ2-7; TRBD1 matches 11 bases. Per germline, CDR1 SGHTA and CDR2 FQGNSA. This CDR3 is built from 15 residues. V dropped 1 base and J dropped 4; count of bases not matched to a gene: 3. The CDR3: CASSLGGTGGYEQYF. The CDR3 DNA reads as TGTGCCAGCAGCTTAGGTGGGACAGGGGGGTACGAGCAGTACTTC. The full variable domain, with the rest looked up from reference TRBV7-2 and TRBJ2-7, is GAGVSQSPSNKVTEKGKDVELRCDPISGHTALYWYRQSLGQGLEFLIYFQGNSAPDKSGLPSDRFSAERTGGSVSTLTIQRTQQEDSAVYLCASSLGGTGGYEQYFGPGTRLTVT.

This clone has a handful of counts. The V and J genes are TRBV10-3 and TRBJ1-1; D is undetermined. From germline, CDR1 is ENHRY and CDR2 SYGVKD. This CDR3 region has 13 residues. Trimming removed 8 bases at V and 1 base at J, with 11 bases between. DNA of the CDR3: TGTGCCATCCTCGGGGAGAGGAACACTGAAGCTTTCTTT. Amino acids: CAILGERNTEAFF.

The V call is TRBV23-1, the J call TRBJ1-2; a weak D match, TRBD1 (6 bases). TRBV23-1 belongs to the ORF category, with a function that is uncertain. CDR3 length: 12 residues. V lost 7 bases and J lost 7, with 13 bases in between. The CDR3 sequence: CASIKGHVGYTF. The CDR3 DNA follows: TGCGCCAGCATTAAGGGACATGTTGGCTACACCTTC.

The V gene is TRBV19, the J gene TRBJ2-7, with 7 bases identical to TRBD1. The CDR3 consists of 13 residues. Germline CDR1 LNHDA, CDR2 SQIVND (reference sequence). Losses at the gene ends were 4 bases for V and 3 bases for J; bases not matched to a gene: 3. The CDR3, as DNA: TGTGCCAGTAGTAAGGGACAGATCTACGAGCAGTACTTC. This gives the protein CASSKGQIYEQYF.

The chain employs TRBV15 and TRBJ2-5, with 7 nucleotides matching TRBD2. Germline V CDR1 and CDR2: LNHNV, YYDKDF (reference sequence). CDR3 length: 15 residues. The trim removed 2 bases at V and 2 bases at J, leaving 5 bases unmatched. CDR3 loop: CATSRFGAGQETQYF. The CDR3 DNA reads as TGTGCCACCAGCAGATTCGGAGCGGGGCAAGAGACCCAGTACTTC.

The chain couples TRBV5-5 to TRBJ1-2; 8 nucleotides line up with TRBD1. The CDR3 is 13 residues long. CDR1 and CDR2 from the germline V gene are SGHKS and YYEKEE (reference sequence). Trimming at V came to 2 bases and at J to 8 bases, leaving 5 bases not matched to a gene. The CDR3 loop is CASSLNRGDGYTF. The CDR3 region has the DNA TGTGCCAGCAGCTTAAACAGGGGGGACGGCTACACCTTC.

The chain carries TRBV28 and TRBJ2-3; D may be TRBD1 (6 bases). Germline CDR1 is MDHEN and CDR2 is SYDVKM. The V end lost 2 bases, the J end lost 10 bases, and 10 bases lay between the germline ends. The CDR3 is 12 amino acids. CDR3 residues: CASSLRGTAQYF. CDR3 nucleotide sequence: TGTGCCAGCAGTTTAAGGGGGACGGCGCAGTATTTT.

The genes are TRBV27 and TRBJ2-7; 7 bases are shared with TRBD1. The CDR3 loop spans 16 amino acids. Per the germline V gene, CDR1 is MNHEY and CDR2 is SMNVEV (reference sequence). The trim removed 4 bases at V and 4 bases at J, leaving 13 bases unmatched. CDR3 bases: TGTGCCAGCAGTTCGGATCGTACAGGGGAGTTGTACGAGCAGTACTTC. Protein: CASSSDRTGELYEQYF.

The chain combines TRBV18 with TRBJ1-1; 9 bases map to TRBD1. This CDR3 region has 14 residues. J was trimmed by 1 base and V by 7 bases; bases with no gene match: 4. The germline CDR1 and CDR2 sequences are KGHSH and LQKENI. The CDR3: CASLKTGGNTEAFF. The CDR3 coding sequence is TGTGCCAGCTTAAAGACAGGGGGGAACACTGAAGCTTTCTTT.

V gene TRBV7-2 combines with J gene TRBJ2-6; D is perhaps TRBD1 or TRBD2 (5 bases each). CDR1 and CDR2 from the germline V gene are SGHTA and FQGNSA. The CDR3 extends over 15 amino acids. The germline V and J ends were trimmed by 4 bases and 0 bases, with 7 bases remaining between them. The DNA for the CDR3 is TGTGCCAGCAGCTCGAGGGGCTCTGGGGCCAACGTCCTGACTTTC. Residues: CASSSRGSGANVLTF.

This sequence joins TRBV25-1 and TRBJ1-4; unclear D gene. The germline gives CDR1 MGHDK, CDR2 SYGVNS. Trimming shortened V by 5 bases and J by 2 bases, and 12 bases separated the two germline ends. The CDR3 is 15 residues long. CDR3 residues: CASSKSGSTNEKLFF. In nucleotides, the CDR3 is TGTGCCAGCAGTAAATCGGGTAGTACTAATGAAAAACTGTTTTTT.

Comment on this clone: The sample carries other DNA sequences with the same CDR3. The CDR3 sequence is CSASRTEAFF. In DNA form, the CDR3 reads TGCAGTGCCTCGCGCACTGAAGCTTTCTTT. The chain employs TRBV20-1 and TRBJ1-1; D is undetermined. Between the trimmed V and J ends, which lost 6 bases and 4 bases, there was a span of 6 bases. The CDR3 length is 10 residues. Germline V gene data show CDR1 as DFQATT and CDR2 as SNEGSKA (reference sequence).

Details on this clone: Other nucleotide sequences from this sample produce the same CDR3. The gene calls are TRBV7-9 and TRBJ2-7; either TRBD1 or TRBD2 may fit D (5 bases each). This CDR3 spans 13 amino acids. Trimming removed 0 bases at V and 3 bases at J, with 6 bases between. Germline V gene lookup returns CDR1 SEHNR and CDR2 FQNEAQ (reference sequence). The CDR3 region has the DNA TGTGCCAGCAGCTTAGCTGGGGGCTACGAGCAGTACTTC. This sequence encodes CASSLAGGYEQYF.